Below are 29 T cell receptor beta chains sequenced from a single sample in a study of CD4+ T cells in melanoma. TCRdb's copy holds only in-frame clones and misses some; the assay was immunoSEQ multiplex PCR. The repertoire holds tens of thousands of clones, with 55% to 75% as singletons. Sequences were obtained from tumor tissue. The receptor source for this set is a human donor with melanoma.

This clone was counted between two and nine times. V usage is TRBV5-1 and J usage is TRBJ2-7, with TRBD1 matching over 11 bases. Germline V gives CDR1 SGHRS, CDR2 YFSETQ. J lost 4 bases, V lost 5 bases, and 5 bases had no gene match. The CDR3 is made up of 14 amino acids. The chain's CDR3 is CASRRTGGLYEQYF. In DNA, the CDR3 is TGCGCCAGCAGGCGGACAGGGGGCTTATACGAGCAGTACTTC.

The rearrangement links TRBV29-1 to TRBJ2-3; TRBD2 might be the D (6 bases). The CDR3 is 12 residues long. V lost 3 bases, J lost 6 bases, and 10 bases lay in between. Germline assignment: CDR1 SQVTM and CDR2 ANQGSEA. This CDR3 reads CSVERGTDTQYF. CDR3 nucleotides: TGCAGCGTTGAGCGGGGTACCGATACGCAGTATTTT.

The rearrangement uses TRBV9 and TRBJ2-7; 7 nucleotides align to TRBD1. V lost 4 bases, J lost 1 base, and 5 bases stayed unmatched. This CDR3 has 14 residues. Germline V CDR1 and CDR2: SGDLS, YYNGEE. This CDR3 reads CASSPRQGSYEQYF. The CDR3, as DNA: TGTGCCAGCAGCCCGAGACAGGGTTCCTACGAGCAGTACTTC.

This clone has a count of ten or more. The J gene is TRBJ2-2, the V gene TRBV7-9; tentative D call: TRBD1 (5 bases). Trimming cost V 1 base and J 6 bases, with 9 bases left between them. Germline V gene lookup returns CDR1 SEHNR and CDR2 FQNEAQ (reference sequence). CDR3 length: 14 amino acids. The CDR3 nucleotides are TGTGCCAGCAGCTTAGGATCAGGGCCCGGGGAGCTGTTTTTT. Protein sequence: CASSLGSGPGELFF. Supplemented by reference TRBV7-9 and TRBJ2-2, the full variable domain reads DTGVSQNPRHKITKRGQNVTFRCDPISEHNRLYWYRQTLGQGPEFLTYFQNEAQLEKSRLLSDRFSAERPKGSFSTLEIQRTEQGDSAMYLCASSLGSGPGELFFGEGSRLTVL.

This clone was observed a few times. The chain is built from TRBV11-2 and TRBJ2-7; D may be TRBD2 (6 bases). CDR1 and CDR2 (germline): SGHAT, FQNNGV. The CDR3 loop spans 14 amino acids. Deletions cut 5 bases from V and 0 bases from J, with 11 bases between. DNA for the CDR3: TGTGCCAGCAGCAACCGGGACTTCTCCTACGAGCAGTACTTC. Its translation: CASSNRDFSYEQYF.

Only a few counts were recorded for this clone. The V gene is TRBV19, the J gene TRBJ2-5, with D unclear. The ends were cut back, 5 bases at V and 5 bases at J, with 15 bases in the middle. This CDR3 is built from 14 residues. CDR1 and CDR2 (germline): LNHDA, SQIVND (reference sequence). CDR3: CASSPPEYPETQYF. The CDR3 nucleotides are TGTGCCAGTAGTCCCCCGGAGTACCCGGAGACCCAGTACTTC.

This chain links TRBV5-5 with TRBJ2-3, with D possibly being TRBD2 (5 bases). The germline V and J ends were trimmed by 2 bases and 0 bases, with 7 bases remaining between them. The CDR3 has 14 amino acids. Germline assignment: CDR1 SGHKS and CDR2 YYEKEE (reference sequence). CDR3 sequence reads: CASSFGLSTDTQYF. The CDR3 nucleotides read TGTGCCAGCAGCTTCGGACTTAGCACAGATACGCAGTATTTT.

By sample fraction, this clone is large. V gene TRBV9 combines with J gene TRBJ2-1; 10 bases are a match to TRBD2. Germline lookup yields CDR1 SGDLS and CDR2 YYNGEE. With 4 bases clipped from V and 7 bases from J, the junction kept 8 bases outside the gene matches. The CDR3 loop spans 15 amino acids. The CDR3 region is CASSPSGGAKNEQFF. CDR3 DNA: TGTGCCAGCAGCCCAAGCGGGGGGGCTAAGAATGAGCAGTTCTTC.

The V gene is TRBV11-1, the J gene TRBJ2-7; D is uncertain. In germline, CDR1 is SGHAT, CDR2 FQDESV (reference sequence). This CDR3 spans 14 amino acids. The V gene lost 6 bases and the J gene lost 5 bases, with 17 bases spanning the gap. The chain's CDR3 is CASRRQPSSDEQYF. The CDR3 nucleotides are TGTGCCAGCAGACGGCAGCCGAGTTCGGACGAGCAGTACTTC.

The chain combines TRBV18 with TRBJ2-7; D might be TRBD1 or TRBD2, each matching 5 bases. CDR3 size: 14 residues. V lost 2 bases to trimming and J lost 2 bases, with 10 bases between them. Germline V lookup: CDR1 KGHSH, CDR2 LQKENI. The CDR3 region is CASSPGTAAYEQYF. CDR3 DNA: TGTGCCAGCTCACCAGGGACCGCGGCCTACGAGCAGTACTTC.

The rearrangement uses TRBV10-2 and TRBJ1-6; 7 bases map to TRBD1. This CDR3 is 13 amino acids long. The germline gives CDR1 WSHSY, CDR2 SAAADI. J lost 9 bases, V lost 9 bases, and 8 bases had no gene match. CDR3 sequence reads: CASSQGVRSPLHF. The CDR3 DNA reads as TGCGCCAGTTCCCAGGGGGTACGTTCACCCCTCCACTTT.

The chain employs TRBV27 and TRBJ1-5; 12 bases are a match to TRBD1. Trimming took 5 bases from V and 7 from J; bases not matched to a gene: 6. The CDR3 is 15 residues long. Germline CDR1 and CDR2: MNHEY and SMNVEV (reference sequence). The CDR3, as DNA: TGTGCCAGCAGTACGGGACAGGGGGCCAAACAGCCCCAGCATTTT. It codes for CASSTGQGAKQPQHF.

In the case of this clone: One end of the junction is discordant with germline, which a read error may explain. V is TRBV28 and J is TRBJ2-5; D unclear. The CDR3 is 13 residues long. CDR1 and CDR2 from the germline V gene are MDHEN and SYDVKM. The CDR3 DNA sequence: TGTGCCAGCAGTTTATGGCCTAGAGAGGCCCAGTACTTC. It specifies CASSLWPREAQYF.

The count of this clone is one. The V call is TRBV11-2, the J call TRBJ2-7; D tentatively reads TRBD1 or TRBD2 (5 bases each). Germline V gene lookup returns CDR1 SGHAT and CDR2 FQNNGV. V gave up 0 bases and J gave up 12 bases, with 15 bases separating them. The CDR3 has 13 residues. In DNA, the CDR3 is TGTGCCAGCAGCTTAGATGTAGGGGACGCGAGGTACTTC. Protein: CASSLDVGDARYF.

J is TRBJ1-6 and V is TRBV7-2, with D hard to call. The CDR3 length is 14 residues. The V gene lost 1 base and the J gene lost 9 bases, with 10 bases spanning the gap. Germline CDR1 and CDR2: SGHTA and FQGNSA. CDR3 region: CASSLGTEGSPLHF. For the CDR3, the DNA is TGTGCCAGCAGCTTAGGTACGGAGGGTTCACCCCTCCACTTT. The full variable domain, completed using reference TRBV7-2 and TRBJ1-6, is GAGVSQSPSNKVTEKGKDVELRCDPISGHTALYWYRQSLGQGLEFLIYFQGNSAPDKSGLPSDRFSAERTGGSVSTLTIQRTQQEDSAVYLCASSLGTEGSPLHFGNGTRLTVT.

A few counts support this clone. CDR3 loop: CASSYLGNTEAFF. CDR3 sequence (DNA): TGTGCCAGCAGTTACTTGGGTAACACTGAAGCTTTCTTT. The chain couples TRBV6-5 to TRBJ1-1; D uncertain. Trimming removed 1 base at V and 2 bases at J, with 5 bases between. The CDR3 runs to 13 residues. CDR1 and CDR2 from the germline V gene are MNHEY and SVGAGI.

The rearrangement uses TRBV7-3 and TRBJ1-1; unclear D gene. Trimming cost V 1 base and J 1 base, with 7 bases left between them. The CDR3 is 14 amino acids. Germline assignment: CDR1 SGHTA and CDR2 FQGTGA. DNA for the CDR3: TGTGCCAGCAGCTTAAATGCAGGGAACACTGAAGCTTTCTTT. Translating gives CASSLNAGNTEAFF.

In its sample, this clone was seen once. The chain carries TRBV11-2 and TRBJ2-2, with 7 nucleotides matching TRBD1. Trimming cost V 4 bases and J 5 bases; bases outside gene matches: 1. The CDR3 totals 13 residues. Looked up from germline, CDR1 is SGHAT and CDR2 is FQNNGV. CDR3 DNA: TGTGCCAGCAGCTCACAGGGGACCGGGGAGCTGTTTTTT. Its protein is CASSSQGTGELFF.

This clone turned up a few times. V and J are TRBV5-4 and TRBJ1-1; D might be TRBD1 (6 bases). The germline gives CDR1 SGHNT, CDR2 YYREEE (reference sequence). The V end lost 4 bases, the J end lost 7 bases, and 11 bases lay between the germline ends. The length of the CDR3 is 12 residues. CDR3 sequence: CASSGGTLEAFF. In DNA form, the CDR3 reads TGTGCCAGCAGCGGGGGGACACTTGAAGCTTTCTTT.

V and J are TRBV28 and TRBJ1-4; 12 bases are a match to TRBD1. After removal of 6 bases from V and 8 bases from J, the junction contained 7 bases not matched to a gene. CDR1 and CDR2 from the germline V gene are MDHEN and SYDVKM. The CDR3 extends over 15 amino acids. DNA of the CDR3: TGTGCCAGCAGGGGACAGGGGGCAGAGGGGGAAAAACTGTTTTTT. It yields the protein CASRGQGAEGEKLFF.

This chain uses TRBV14 with TRBJ2-5; the D is unclear. CDR3 length: 14 residues. Germline loops: CDR1 SGHDN, CDR2 FVKESK. Trimming pared 1 base from V and 0 bases from J, leaving 6 bases between. This chain's CDR3 is CASSQVGYQETQYF. DNA for the CDR3: TGTGCCAGCAGCCAAGTCGGCTACCAAGAGACCCAGTACTTC.

The chain employs TRBV19 and TRBJ2-7; 7 nucleotides match TRBD1. Germline V gene lookup returns CDR1 LNHDA and CDR2 SQIVND (reference sequence). The length of the CDR3 is 14 residues. V lost 4 bases to trimming and J lost 1 base; unmatched junction nucleotides: 4. The CDR3 DNA is TGTGCCAGTAGTACCCGGGACAGTTCCTACGAGCAGTACTTC. Protein: CASSTRDSSYEQYF.

V usage is TRBV7-9 and J usage is TRBJ1-5; no firm D call. The CDR3 is made up of 14 amino acids. Germline CDR1 SEHNR, CDR2 FQNEAQ (reference sequence). The germline V and J ends were trimmed by 1 base and 6 bases, with 10 bases remaining between them. CDR3 coding DNA: TGTGCCAGCAGCTTAGACTCCGTTTCTCAGCCCCAGCATTTT. It encodes CASSLDSVSQPQHF. Filled out from reference TRBV7-9 and TRBJ1-5, the complete variable domain reads DTGVSQNPRHKITKRGQNVTFRCDPISEHNRLYWYRQTLGQGPEFLTYFQNEAQLEKSRLLSDRFSAERPKGSFSTLEIQRTEQGDSAMYLCASSLDSVSQPQHFGDGTRLSIL.

This clone was detected a few times. The rearrangement links TRBV18 to TRBJ1-4; no firm D call. Trimming left V 3 bases short and J 8 bases short, with 4 bases between. The CDR3 loop spans 11 amino acids. Germline V gene lookup returns CDR1 KGHSH and CDR2 LQKENI. CDR3 loop: CASSPGEKLFF. The DNA of the CDR3 is TGTGCCAGCTCACCCGGGGAAAAACTGTTTTTT.

This clone is categorized as medium-sized. The chain is built from TRBV6-1 and TRBJ1-4; D possibly corresponds to TRBD1 (6 bases). The germline V gene has CDR1 MNHNS and CDR2 SASEGT. The V and J ends lost 3 bases and 10 bases respectively, with 12 bases between them. The CDR3 has 13 amino acids. CDR3: CASSDRGFGKLFF. CDR3 DNA sequence: TGTGCCAGCAGTGACAGGGGATTTGGAAAACTGTTTTTT.

This CDR3 reads CASNQDLNTEAFF. The CDR3 region has the DNA TGTGCCAGCAACCAGGACCTGAACACTGAAGCTTTCTTT. V gene TRBV2 combines with J gene TRBJ1-1; D is undetermined. V was cut by 7 bases and J by 0 bases, with 9 bases left in between. The germline V gene has CDR1 SNHLY and CDR2 FYNNEI. CDR3 size: 13 residues.

V and J are TRBV19 and TRBJ1-1, with a possible D match to TRBD1 (6 bases). This CDR3 comprises 14 residues. The germline gives CDR1 LNHDA, CDR2 SQIVND (reference sequence). Deletions cut 5 bases from V and 2 bases from J, with 12 bases between. Here the CDR3 reads CASSFWGRNTEAFF. The CDR3 DNA reads as TGTGCCAGTAGTTTCTGGGGGCGAAACACTGAAGCTTTCTTT.

The genes are TRBV18 and TRBJ2-5, with 7 bases aligning to TRBD2. CDR3 length: 15 residues. With 0 bases clipped from V and 7 bases from J, the junction kept 8 bases outside the gene matches. Germline CDR1 KGHSH, CDR2 LQKENI. The CDR3 nucleotides read TGTGCCAGCTCACCACCGGAGTCTACGGGGGGGACCCAGTACTTC. This encodes CASSPPESTGGTQYF.

This clone was recorded a few times. This chain uses TRBV6-1 with TRBJ2-7; no clear D gene. The CDR3 totals 15 residues. The V end lost 1 base, the J end lost 2 bases, and 12 bases lay between the germline ends. Looked up from germline, CDR1 is MNHNS and CDR2 is SASEGT. CDR3 region: CASSEGVGMAYEQYF. CDR3 nucleotides: TGTGCCAGCAGTGAAGGGGTGGGGATGGCCTACGAGCAGTACTTC.